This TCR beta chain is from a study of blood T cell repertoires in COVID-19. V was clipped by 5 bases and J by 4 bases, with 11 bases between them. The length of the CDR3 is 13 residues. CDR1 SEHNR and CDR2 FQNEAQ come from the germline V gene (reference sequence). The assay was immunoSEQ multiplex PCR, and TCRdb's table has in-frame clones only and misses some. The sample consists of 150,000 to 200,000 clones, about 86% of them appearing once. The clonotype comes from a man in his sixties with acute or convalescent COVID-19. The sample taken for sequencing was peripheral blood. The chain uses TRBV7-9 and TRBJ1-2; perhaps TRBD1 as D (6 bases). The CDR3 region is CASSKDRSYGYTF. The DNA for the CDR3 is TGTGCCAGCAGCAAAGACAGGTCCTATGGCTACACCTTC.